This record concerns one TCR beta chain sequence. Its antigen is not identified. Data came from immunoSEQ multiplex PCR; TCRdb stores just in-frame clones and leaves some out. The sample shows around 99,000 clones, about 79% of them seen only once. This sample was included in a study of radiation and T cells in renal cell carcinoma. Study-wide findings and caveats: Top tumor clonotypes rose in blood 2 weeks post-radiation, then contracted.

Time point given: blood 4 weeks post-SBRT, at nephrectomy. Noted treatment: 15 Gy SBRT to primary tumor, nephrectomy 4 weeks later. This clonotype was obtained from a man in his sixties with renal cell carcinoma. This specimen was blood, taken from a patient whose treatment included radiotherapy and nephrectomy.

In nucleotides, the CDR3 is TGTGCCAGCAGGAAGGGACAGGGGGACACCGGGGAGCTGTTTTTT. Translated: CASRKGQGDTGELFF. This rearrangement joins TRBV28 to TRBJ2-2; TRBD1 matches 11 bases. J lost 3 bases, V lost 6 bases, and 3 bases had no gene match. CDR3 length: 15 residues. Germline-derived CDR1 and CDR2 are MDHEN and SYDVKM.